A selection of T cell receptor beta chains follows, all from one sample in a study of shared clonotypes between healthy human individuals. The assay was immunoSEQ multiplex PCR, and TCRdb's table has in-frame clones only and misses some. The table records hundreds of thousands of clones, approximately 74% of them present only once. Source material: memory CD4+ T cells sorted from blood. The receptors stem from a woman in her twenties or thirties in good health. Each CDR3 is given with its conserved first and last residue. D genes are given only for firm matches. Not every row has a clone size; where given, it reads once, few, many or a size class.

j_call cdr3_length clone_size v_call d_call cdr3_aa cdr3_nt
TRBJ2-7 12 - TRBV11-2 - CASSPNPYEQYF TGTGCCAGCAGCCCGAATCCCTACGAGCAGTACTTC
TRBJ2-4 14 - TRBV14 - CASSHTGEGNIQYF TGTGCCAGCAGCCACACAGGGGAGGGGAACATTCAGTACTTC
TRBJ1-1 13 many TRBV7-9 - CASSLSVNTEAFF TGTGCCAGCAGCTTATCGGTGAACACTGAAGCTTTCTTT
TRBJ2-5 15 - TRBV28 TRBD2 CASSLASGSSETQYF TGTGCCAGCAGTTTAGCTAGCGGGAGTTCCGAGACCCAGTACTTC
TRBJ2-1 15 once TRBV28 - CASSSSSFSYNEQFF TGTGCCAGCAGTTCTAGTTCTTTCTCCTACAATGAGCAGTTCTTC
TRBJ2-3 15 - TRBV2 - CASTFGSGSTDTQYF TGTGCCAGCACTTTCGGCTCGGGGAGCACAGATACGCAGTATTTT
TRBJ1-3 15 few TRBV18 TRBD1 CASSTGQGEPNTIYF TGTGCCAGCTCGACGGGACAGGGGGAACCAAACACCATATATTTT
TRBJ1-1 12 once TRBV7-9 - CASSLDPLGAFF TGTGCCAGCAGCTTAGACCCGCTGGGGGCTTTCTTT
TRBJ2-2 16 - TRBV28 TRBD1 CASSLTGIRHTGELFF TGTGCCAGCAGCCTGACAGGGATTCGCCACACCGGGGAGCTGTTTTTT
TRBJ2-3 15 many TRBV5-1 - CASRFRGFDTDTQYF TGCGCCAGCAGGTTCAGGGGTTTCGATACGGATACGCAGTATTTT
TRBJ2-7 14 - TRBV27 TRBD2 CASRGRVRDHEQYF TGTGCCAGCAGGGGGAGGGTTAGGGACCACGAGCAGTACTTC
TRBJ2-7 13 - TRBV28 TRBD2 CASWGGLEYEQYF TGTGCCAGTTGGGGAGGACTAGAGTACGAGCAGTACTTC
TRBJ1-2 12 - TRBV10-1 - CASSVQGPGYTF TGCGCCAGCAGTGTCCAGGGGCCTGGCTACACCTTC
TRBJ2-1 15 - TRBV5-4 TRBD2 CASSQTSGSGIEQFF TGTGCCAGCAGCCAGACTAGCGGGAGCGGTATTGAGCAGTTCTTC
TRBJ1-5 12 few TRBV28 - CASRGSNQPQHF TGTGCCAGCAGGGGATCCAATCAGCCCCAGCATTTT
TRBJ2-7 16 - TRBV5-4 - CASSPGWRGTTYEQYF TGTGCCAGCAGCCCAGGGTGGCGGGGTACAACCTACGAGCAGTACTTC
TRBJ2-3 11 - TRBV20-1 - CSARFGDTQYF TGCAGTGCTAGATTTGGAGATACGCAGTATTTT
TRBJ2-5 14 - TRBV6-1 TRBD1 CASSPSDRAGPQYF TGTGCCAGCAGTCCATCGGACAGGGCGGGGCCCCAGTACTTC
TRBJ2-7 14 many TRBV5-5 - CASSLWPSSYEQYF TGTGCCAGCAGCTTATGGCCGAGCTCCTACGAGCAGTACTTC